These T cell receptor beta chains were read from a single sample in a study of OX40 agonist ivuxolimab in advanced cancers. Some clones are missing from TCRdb's copy, which holds only in-frame ones; the method was immunoSEQ multiplex PCR. Among roughly 35,000 clones, around 86% were seen once, and the ten largest hold 2% to 3%. The sequenced sample was CD4+ or CD8+ T cells sorted from blood, obtained in a trial of the OX40 agonist ivuxolimab. The source of these receptors is an adult with an advanced solid tumor such as melanoma, head and neck, liver or kidney cancer. Both conserved end residues are part of each CDR3. A D gene is named only where the DNA matches it firmly. Clone sizes are given selectively: once, few, many, or a class where the clone is expanded.

TRBV7-3	NA	NA	TRBJ2-6	TGTGCCAGCAGCCCCCCACAAGGACTGGCTGAGAAGGCCAACGTCCTGACTTTC	CASSPPQGLAEKANVLTF
TRBV2	NA	NA	TRBJ2-7	TGTGCCAGCAGTAGGGACGGATTATACTACGAGCAGTACTTC	CASSRDGLYYEQYF
TRBV9	NA	few	TRBJ2-7	TGTGCCAGCAGCGTATCCCCAGGTTTGCAGGGCTACGAGCAGTACTTC	CASSVSPGLQGYEQYF
TRBV5-1	NA	NA	TRBJ2-3	TGCGCCAGCAGCTTTACTAGCCCCCCGTTAGATACGCAGTATTTT	CASSFTSPPLDTQYF
TRBV5-4	NA	NA	TRBJ1-6	TGTGCCAGCAGCTTGTCGACAACCAATTCACCCCTCCACTTT	CASSLSTTNSPLHF
TRBV4-1	TRBD1	NA	TRBJ1-2	TGCGCCAGCAGCCAAGACGCAGGGGGCAGGTATGGCTACACCTTC	CASSQDAGGRYGYTF
TRBV18	NA	few	TRBJ2-7	TGTGCCAGCTCACCGAACCAGGGGTCTCCCTACGAGCAGTACTTC	CASSPNQGSPYEQYF
TRBV2	NA	NA	TRBJ1-2	TGTGCCAGCAGTGAAGCGCTGGCAGAACACTATGGCTACACCTTC	CASSEALAEHYGYTF
TRBV2	NA	NA	TRBJ2-1	TGTGCCAGTGATCCGGGGTATGAGCAGTTCTTC	CASDPGYEQFF
TRBV5-4	TRBD1	few	TRBJ2-3	TGTGCCAGCAGCTTCGGACAGGGGCAGGGTACGCAGTATTTT	CASSFGQGQGTQYF
TRBV19	NA	NA	TRBJ2-1	TGTGCCAGTAGTCGACGGGATTCATTTTACGAGCAGTTCTTC	CASSRRDSFYEQFF
TRBV21-1	NA	NA	TRBJ2-7	TGTGCCAGCAGCAAAGACCCCCATCGATGGGCTAGCGGGGGGCACTACGAGCAGTACTTC	CASSKDPHRWASGGHYEQYF
TRBV5-1	NA	NA	TRBJ2-2	TGCGCCAGCAGCTTTGGACGGAACACCGGGGAGCTGTTTTTT	CASSFGRNTGELFF
TRBV11-2	NA	NA	TRBJ1-1	TGTGCCAGCAGCTTATCTCCTGAAGCTTTCTTT	CASSLSPEAFF
TRBV5-1	TRBD1	NA	TRBJ2-5	TGCGCCAGCAACCGACAGGGGGCGGAAGAGACCCAGTACTTC	CASNRQGAEETQYF
TRBV6-5	TRBD1	NA	TRBJ2-7	TGTGCCAGCAGTTACGACGGGACAGGGGGTTCCTACGAGCAGTACTTC	CASSYDGTGGSYEQYF
TRBV5-1	NA	once	TRBJ1-1	TGCGCCAGCAGCTTGGCCGATAGGCTAGACAAAAAGAACACTGAAGCTTTCTTT	CASSLADRLDKKNTEAFF
TRBV7-3	NA	NA	TRBJ2-3	TGTGCCAGCAGCTTAACTCGGCAAAAGAGGAGCACAGATACGCAGTATTTT	CASSLTRQKRSTDTQYF
TRBV7-9	NA	NA	TRBJ1-1	TGTGCCAGCAGCTTAGACCGATTGAACACTGAAGCTTTCTTT	CASSLDRLNTEAFF
TRBV5-5	NA	NA	TRBJ1-2	TGTGCCAGCAGCTTGGGTTCCGCGGCTCAGTTTGCGGGCTACACCTTC	CASSLGSAAQFAGYTF
TRBV7-8	NA	few	TRBJ1-4	TGTGCCAGCAGCTTAGTAAGGACACCCGGGGCAACTAATGAAAAACTGTTTTTT	CASSLVRTPGATNEKLFF
TRBV4-1	NA	NA	TRBJ2-2	TGCGCCAGCAGCTCCGGGTATGAGGAGTCAAGGGCCGGGGAGCTGTTTTTT	CASSSGYEESRAGELFF
TRBV5-1	TRBD2	NA	TRBJ2-5	TGCGCCAGCAGCCAACTGGAGAGCGGGGGCGGGACCCAGTACTTC	CASSQLESGGGTQYF
TRBV5-8	TRBD1	NA	TRBJ1-5	TGTGCCAGCTTACAGGGGACCTTTAGCAATCAGCCCCAGCATTTT	CASLQGTFSNQPQHF
TRBV23-1	NA	NA	TRBJ1-3	TGCGCCAGCAGTCAATCTGCAGGGGCGCCTGGAAACACCATATATTTT	CASSQSAGAPGNTIYF
TRBV5-1	NA	NA	TRBJ2-1	TGCGCCAGCAGCTTGGGTCAGGGGGGGTCCTACAATGAGCAGTTCTTC	CASSLGQGGSYNEQFF
TRBV19	NA	NA	TRBJ2-5	TGTGCCAGGGAAGAGACCCAGTACTTC	CAREETQYF
TRBV7-9	NA	NA	TRBJ2-1	TGTGCCAGCAGCTCACAGGGTTACACCTACAATGAGCAGTTCTTC	CASSSQGYTYNEQFF
TRBV2	NA	NA	TRBJ1-6	TGTGCCAGCAGTGATACAGGAAGCTCCTATAATTCACCCCTCCACTTT	CASSDTGSSYNSPLHF
TRBV10-2	NA	NA	TRBJ2-1	TGCGCCAGCAGTTACGGGGGATTGGATGAGCAGTTCTTC	CASSYGGLDEQFF
TRBV15	TRBD1	NA	TRBJ1-2	TGTGCCACCAGCAGAGGACAGGGGGCAACGTATGGCTACACCTTC	CATSRGQGATYGYTF
TRBV7-8	NA	NA	TRBJ2-5	TGTGCCAGCAGCTCGGGGTCAGGCGAGACCCAGTACTTC	CASSSGSGETQYF
TRBV6-1	NA	NA	TRBJ2-3	TGTGCCAGCAGTGACAGCGGTGATACTCAAGATACGCAGTATTTT	CASSDSGDTQDTQYF
TRBV2	NA	NA	TRBJ1-1	TGTGCCAGCAGTGAAGAGGGGATGAGTCCAGCTTTCTTT	CASSEEGMSPAFF
TRBV6-5	NA	NA	TRBJ2-3	TGTGCCAGCAGCGAATCACTCACAGATACGCAGTATTTT	CASSESLTDTQYF
TRBV19	NA	NA	TRBJ1-6	TGTGCCAGTAGCAGCCGGACAGACAATTCACCCCTCCACTTT	CASSSRTDNSPLHF
TRBV5-6	NA	NA	TRBJ2-7	TGTGCCAGCAGCTTACGCTACGAGCAGTACTTC	CASSLRYEQYF
TRBV6-6	TRBD2	NA	TRBJ2-3	TGTGCCAGCACCCTTGCGGGTAGCGGGGGTTCAGATACGCAGTATTTT	CASTLAGSGGSDTQYF
TRBV6-5	NA	few	TRBJ2-1	TGTGCCAGCAGTTACAACGGGGGCGAGACCTACAATGAGCAGTTCTTC	CASSYNGGETYNEQFF
TRBV6-5	NA	NA	TRBJ1-2	TGTGCCAGCAGGGCGGGGCTATATGGCTACACCTTC	CASRAGLYGYTF
TRBV10-3	TRBD2	NA	TRBJ2-1	TGTGCCATCAGTGCTAGCGGCTCCTACAATGAGCAGTTCTTC	CAISASGSYNEQFF
TRBV6-1	TRBD1	NA	TRBJ2-3	TGTGCCAGCAGCCGGACAGGGGGCACAGATACGCAGTATTTT	CASSRTGGTDTQYF
TRBV29-1	NA	NA	TRBJ2-2	TGCAGCGTTGTAGGGGGGGATCAGGCCGGGGAGCTGTTTTTT	CSVVGGDQAGELFF
TRBV19	NA	NA	TRBJ1-2	TGTGCCAGTACCACGGGGAGGGGTAACTATGGCTACACCTTC	CASTTGRGNYGYTF
TRBV11-2	NA	NA	TRBJ1-5	TGTGCCAGCAGCTTAGGGCGCGGGCAGCCCCAGCATTTT	CASSLGRGQPQHF